In its sample, the clone carrying this T cell receptor beta chain was seen a few times. These data belong to a study of blood T cell repertoires in COVID-19. Study at large: The study drew acute and convalescent COVID-19 samples from the United States, Italy and Spain. Sample material is recorded as cDNA or gDNA derived from T cells, B-cell-depleted T cells, or PBMCs.

Only in-frame clones appear in the TCRdb table, and some are missing; sequencing was by immunoSEQ multiplex PCR. Among around 180,000 clones listed, about 81% were seen once. Germline CDR1 is LNHDA and CDR2 is SQIVND (reference sequence). J gave up 0 bases and V 5 bases, and 11 bases lay outside the gene matches. This CDR3 region has 17 residues. This receptor was obtained from a woman older than 75 with COVID-19, enrolled during active disease. The sequencing input was peripheral blood. The V and J genes are TRBV19 and TRBJ2-7, with 9 bases fitting TRBD1. CDR3 loop: CASSSGQGMSGSYEQYF. CDR3 nucleotide sequence: TGTGCCAGTAGTTCGGGACAGGGAATGAGCGGCTCCTACGAGCAGTACTTC. The variable domain in full, completed from reference TRBV19 and TRBJ2-7, reads DGGITQSPKYLFRKEGQNVTLSCEQNLNHDAMYWYRQDPGQGLRLIYYSQIVNDFQKGDIAEGYSVSREKKESFPLTVTSAQKNPTAFYLCASSSGQGMSGSYEQYFGPGTRLTVT.